A single sample gave rise to the 27 T cell receptor beta chains below, sequenced in a study of identical twins. One entry per CDR3 protein results from TCRdb running MiXCR on the 5' RACE reads. The sample has about 220,000 distinct CDR3 sequences, under 10% seen once; the top ten hold 1.9%. The sample was also reused in another study, on yellow fever vaccine responses in identical twins.

Sequenced sample: memory (CD45RO+) T cells sorted from blood. The receptors were sampled from a woman aged 18-29 years in good health.

This clonotype was seen more than once but under ten times. Here the CDR3 DNA reads TGTGCCAGCAGCCTTACCGTACCAGGGTTTAGAACTGAAGCTTTCTTT. Translating gives CASSLTVPGFRTEAFF. V gene TRBV6-2 or TRBV6-3 combines with J gene TRBJ1-1; D perhaps matches TRBD1 (5 bases). Trimming took 6 bases from V and 5 from J, leaving 22 bases between them. The CDR3 length is 16 residues. Germline lookup yields CDR1 MNHEY and CDR2 SVGEGT.

V and J are TRBV4-3 and TRBJ2-3, with 8 bases aligning to TRBD2. The CDR3 loop spans 15 amino acids. Germline CDR1 LGHNA, CDR2 YSLEER. V lost 2 bases and J lost 1; bases outside the gene matches: 2. CDR3 in amino acids: CASSQPGGGTDTQYF. CDR3 in DNA: TGCGCCAGCAGCCAACCGGGAGGGGGCACAGATACGCAGTATTTT.

The table lists this clonotype with many counts. The V call is TRBV12-3 or TRBV12-4, the J call TRBJ2-3; no firm D call. The CDR3 extends over 11 amino acids. V was pared by 7 bases and J by 2 bases, with 4 bases between. CDR3 DNA sequence: TGTGCCAGCACCCTCACAGATACGCAGTATTTT. It specifies CASTLTDTQYF.

This chain uses TRBV20-1 with TRBJ2-7, with D possibly called TRBD1 or TRBD2 (6 bases each). CDR3 length: 14 amino acids. Germline CDR1 reads DFQATT; CDR2 reads SNEGSKA (reference sequence). The ends were cut back, 3 bases at V and 5 bases at J, with 17 bases in the middle. This CDR3 reads CSASHPRGGNEQYF. As DNA, the CDR3 is TGCAGTGCTAGTCATCCCAGGGGAGGCAACGAGCAGTACTTC.

This clonotype was seen ten or more times. The CDR3 loop reads CASSQDTQANEQYF. CDR3 DNA sequence: TGTGCCAGCAGCCAAGATACTCAAGCCAACGAGCAGTACTTC. The chain employs TRBV14 and TRBJ2-7; D gene uncertain. CDR3 length: 14 residues. V was clipped by 0 bases and J by 5 bases, with 11 bases between them. Germline V gene data show CDR1 as SGHDN and CDR2 as FVKESK.

V is TRBV2 and J is TRBJ2-7; no definite D call. CDR1 and CDR2 (germline): SNHLY, FYNNEI. Trimming left V 4 bases short and J 0 bases short, with 7 bases between. The CDR3 consists of 13 residues. Here the CDR3 reads CASSAQSSYEQYF. For the CDR3, the DNA is TGTGCCAGCAGTGCCCAGAGCTCCTACGAGCAGTACTTC.

This clonotype was seen at least ten times. One junction end does not reproduce the germline sequence, and a read error may be involved. The genes are TRBV6-5 and TRBJ2-7; 7 bases fit TRBD1. Germline CDR1 reads MNHEY; CDR2 reads SVGAGI. CDR3 length: 12 residues. The CDR3 loop is CASSYPGKGADF. CDR3 bases: TGTGCCAGCAGTTACCCCGGGAAGGGGGCGGACTTC.

The sample holds a few counts of this clonotype. This rearrangement joins TRBV28 to TRBJ1-4, with D possibly matching TRBD1 (6 bases). The CDR3 loop spans 13 amino acids. V lost 8 bases to trimming and J lost 8 bases, with 15 bases between them. Germline values: CDR1 MDHEN, CDR2 SYDVKM. The CDR3 bases are TGTGCCAGCTCAGGGGAGGGTTACGAAAAACTGTTTTTT. It yields the protein CASSGEGYEKLFF.

The chain has TRBV20-1 and TRBJ1-6; D remains unclear. The CDR3 spans 12 residues. CDR1 is DFQATT and CDR2 is SNEGSKA in the germline V gene (reference sequence). With 5 bases removed from V and 7 bases from J, the gap between germline ends came to 9 bases. The CDR3 sequence: CSAALTNSPLHF. The CDR3 coding sequence is TGCAGTGCTGCACTAACCAATTCACCCCTCCACTTT.

This clonotype appeared many times. The CDR3 DNA is TGTGCCAGCAGCTTAGTGAGCACTGAAGCTTTCTTT. Its translation is CASSLVSTEAFF. The chain couples TRBV11-2 to TRBJ1-1; D is unclear. In germline, CDR1 is SGHAT, CDR2 FQNNGV. This CDR3 has 12 amino acids. The V end lost 1 base, the J end lost 4 bases, and 4 bases lay between the germline ends. The variable domain in full, with the rest retrieved from reference TRBV11-2 and TRBJ1-1, is EAGVAQSPRYKIIEKRQSVAFWCNPISGHATLYWYQQILGQGPKLLIQFQNNGVVDDSQLPKDRFSAERLKGVDSTLKIQPAKLEDSAVYLCASSLVSTEAFFGQGTRLTVV.

The genes are TRBV5-5 and TRBJ2-7; 12 nucleotides agree with TRBD1. Germline-derived CDR1 and CDR2 are SGHKS and YYEKEE (reference sequence). The CDR3 contains 15 residues. V gave up 1 base and J gave up 7 bases; unmatched junction bases: 6. The chain's CDR3 is CASSLMGQGAREQYF. The CDR3 DNA reads as TGTGCCAGCAGCTTGATGGGACAGGGGGCTCGTGAGCAGTACTTC.

In its sample, this clonotype was seen many times. The chain is built from TRBV24-1 and TRBJ2-3, with D possibly being TRBD1 (6 bases). The length of the CDR3 is 18 residues. V dropped 5 bases and J dropped 1 base, with 21 bases sitting between them. Germline V lookup: CDR1 KGHDR, CDR2 SFDVKD. In DNA form, the CDR3 reads TGTGCCACCAGTGCAAACCCCGGACAGCCTGGGGGCACAGATACGCAGTATTTT. Amino acids: CATSANPGQPGGTDTQYF.

On this clonotype: A much larger clone is a single base away; this may be a read error. The chain joins TRBV7-9 to TRBJ2-3, with D perhaps TRBD2 (6 bases). This CDR3 is built from 16 residues. The germline V gene has CDR1 SEHNR and CDR2 FQNEAQ (reference sequence). This CDR3 reads CASSLLEGFSTDRQYF. The CDR3 DNA reads as TGTGCCAGCAGCTTATTGGAGGGGTTTAGCACAGATAGGCAGTATTTT.

The V gene is TRBV28, the J gene TRBJ2-3; D might be TRBD1 or TRBD2, each matching 7 bases. This CDR3 spans 14 amino acids. Trimming pared 10 bases from V and 0 bases from J, leaving 14 bases between. From germline, CDR1 is MDHEN and CDR2 SYDVKM. The CDR3: CAIRGGVSTDTQYF. CDR3 nucleotide sequence: TGTGCCATCAGGGGGGGCGTGAGCACAGATACGCAGTATTTT.

Points on this clonotype: With a much larger clone just one base away, this may be a read error. The conserved phenylalanine or tryptophan normally closing the CDR3 is absent here, so this likely arose from a read error. V and J are TRBV20-1 and TRBJ2-7, with 9 bases matching TRBD1. The germline V gene has CDR1 DFQATT and CDR2 SNEGSKA (reference sequence). The V gene end was trimmed by 6 bases and the J gene end by 7 bases; junction bases not matched to a gene: 16. The CDR3 runs to 15 residues. CDR3 in DNA: TGCAGTGCCAGTTTTGGGACAGGGATAGTACGGGAGCAGTACTAC. Encoded protein: CSASFGTGIVREQYY.

Remarks on this clonotype: This may arise from a read error, as a much more abundant clone is one base away. The chain uses TRBV25-1 and TRBJ2-5; D possibly corresponds to TRBD1 (6 bases). Germline CDR1 reads MGHDK; CDR2 reads SYGVNS. This CDR3 comprises 14 residues. Between the trimmed V and J ends, which lost 6 bases and 7 bases, there was a span of 18 bases. CDR3 in amino acids: CASSVDRAKVTQYF. The DNA for the CDR3 is TGTGCCAGCAGCGTGGACAGAGCGAAAGTGACCCAGTACTTC.

This clonotype has only a few counts. The gene calls are TRBV5-1 and TRBJ1-6, with a tentative D call TRBD1 (5 bases). V was shortened by 4 bases and J by 10 bases, with 12 bases between the two germline ends. The CDR3 sequence is 13 residues long. Germline V CDR1 and CDR2: SGHRS, YFSETQ. This chain's CDR3 is CASSDSRGSPLHF. In nucleotides, the CDR3 is TGCGCCAGCAGCGACTCTCGGGGGTCACCCCTCCACTTT.

In this sample, this clonotype turned up a few times. This chain uses TRBV21-1 with TRBJ1-4; the table calls TRBD1, which could not be checked here. TRBV21-1 constitutes a pseudogene. The CDR3 sequence is 15 residues long. The CDR3: CASSRRDRGRKKLFF. CDR3 nucleotide sequence: TGTGCCAGCAGCAGGCGGGACAGGGGGAGGAAAAAACTGTTTTTT.

The chain joins TRBV20-1 to TRBJ2-7; tentatively, D is TRBD1 (6 bases). Looked up from germline, CDR1 is DFQATT and CDR2 is SNEGSKA (reference sequence). The CDR3 consists of 12 residues. Trimming stripped 3 bases from V and 6 bases from J, with 12 bases between. CDR3 in DNA: TGCAGTGCTAGTATGACAGGTAGCGAGCAGTACTTC. Its protein product is CSASMTGSEQYF.

This clonotype was observed at least ten times. This CDR3 is CASSPLGRNTDTQYF. The CDR3 region has the DNA TGTGCCAGCTCACCACTTGGCAGAAACACAGATACGCAGTATTTT. The chain has TRBV18 and TRBJ2-3; unclear D gene. Germline V gene data show CDR1 as KGHSH and CDR2 as LQKENI. Deletions cut 1 base from V and 2 bases from J, with 10 bases between. The CDR3 is 15 amino acids. Drawing the rest from reference TRBV18 and TRBJ2-3, the complete variable domain is NAGVMQNPRHLVRRRGQEARLRCSPMKGHSHVYWYRQLPEEGLKFMVYLQKENIIDESGMPKERFSAEFPKEGPSILRIQQVVRGDSAAYFCASSPLGRNTDTQYFGPGTRLTVL.

This chain links TRBV7-2 with TRBJ1-4, with 10 bases identical to TRBD1. The junction had 3 bases not matched to a gene; V was cut back by 3 bases and J by 5 bases. CDR3 length: 15 amino acids. Germline CDR1 SGHTA, CDR2 FQGNSA. The CDR3 reads CASSFGQGENEKLFF. CDR3 bases: TGTGCCAGCAGCTTCGGACAGGGGGAAAATGAAAAACTGTTTTTT.

The rearrangement joins TRBV28 to TRBJ1-1; a possible D gene is TRBD1 (6 bases). This CDR3 has 11 residues. V was cut by 6 bases and J by 8 bases, with 10 bases left in between. CDR1 and CDR2 from the germline V gene are MDHEN and SYDVKM. The CDR3 DNA reads as TGTGCCAGCAGAGGCCAGGGGGAAGCTTTCTTT. Protein: CASRGQGEAFF.

In its sample, this clonotype was seen a few times. The chain recombines TRBV7-3 with TRBJ2-1; TRBD1 aligns across 8 bases. The J segment lost 6 bases and the V segment lost 5 bases, leaving 3 bases of the junction unmatched. CDR1 SGHTA and CDR2 FQGTGA come from the germline V gene. CDR3 length: 13 amino acids. The CDR3 DNA reads as TGTGCCAGCAGCATTACAGGGGGCAATGAGCAGTTCTTC. Encoded protein: CASSITGGNEQFF.

This clonotype came up many times. This chain uses TRBV20-1 with TRBJ2-7; 7 bases fit TRBD1. This CDR3 is 16 amino acids long. The ends lost 3 bases at V and 0 bases at J; junction bases unmatched: 11. Germline values: CDR1 DFQATT, CDR2 SNEGSKA (reference sequence). As DNA, the CDR3 is TGCAGTGCTAGTTCCACCGGGACAGCGAGCTCCTACGAGCAGTACTTC. Amino acids: CSASSTGTASSYEQYF.

This clonotype was counted a few times. V is TRBV28 and J is TRBJ2-2; 8 bases align to TRBD1. Looked up from germline, CDR1 is MDHEN and CDR2 is SYDVKM. J gave up 6 bases and V 5 bases, and 2 bases lay outside the gene matches. The CDR3 is made up of 13 amino acids. CDR3 sequence: CASSLRGPGELFF. CDR3 DNA: TGTGCCAGCAGTCTCAGGGGGCCCGGGGAGCTGTTTTTT.

This clonotype was counted ten times or more. The rearrangement links TRBV27 to TRBJ1-2; TRBD1 is a possible D gene (6 bases). This CDR3 contains 14 residues. From germline, CDR1 is MNHEY and CDR2 SMNVEV (reference sequence). The V gene lost 3 bases and the J gene lost 3 bases, with 11 bases spanning the gap. Written as DNA, the CDR3 is TGTGCCAGCAGTTTTCAACAGGGCCACTATGGCTACACCTTC. Translating gives CASSFQQGHYGYTF.

The chain carries TRBV18 and TRBJ2-6; possible D gene TRBD2, 5 bases. From germline, CDR1 is KGHSH and CDR2 LQKENI. This CDR3 contains 16 residues. Between the trimmed V and J ends, which lost 6 bases and 4 bases, there was a span of 16 bases. CDR3 region: CASSSGGLGGANVLTF. The CDR3 coding sequence is TGTGCCAGCTCGTCCGGAGGCCTAGGCGGGGCCAACGTCCTGACTTTC.